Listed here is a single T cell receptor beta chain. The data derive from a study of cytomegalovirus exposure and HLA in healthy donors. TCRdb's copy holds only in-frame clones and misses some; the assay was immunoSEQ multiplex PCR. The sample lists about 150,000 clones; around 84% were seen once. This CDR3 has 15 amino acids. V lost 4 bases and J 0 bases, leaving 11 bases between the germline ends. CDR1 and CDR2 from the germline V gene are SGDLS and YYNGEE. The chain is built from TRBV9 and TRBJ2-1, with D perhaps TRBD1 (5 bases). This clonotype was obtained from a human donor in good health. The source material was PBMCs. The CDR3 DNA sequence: TGTGCCAGCAGCCCAGGGTCGGGCTCCTACAATGAGCAGTTCTTC. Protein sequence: CASSPGSGSYNEQFF.